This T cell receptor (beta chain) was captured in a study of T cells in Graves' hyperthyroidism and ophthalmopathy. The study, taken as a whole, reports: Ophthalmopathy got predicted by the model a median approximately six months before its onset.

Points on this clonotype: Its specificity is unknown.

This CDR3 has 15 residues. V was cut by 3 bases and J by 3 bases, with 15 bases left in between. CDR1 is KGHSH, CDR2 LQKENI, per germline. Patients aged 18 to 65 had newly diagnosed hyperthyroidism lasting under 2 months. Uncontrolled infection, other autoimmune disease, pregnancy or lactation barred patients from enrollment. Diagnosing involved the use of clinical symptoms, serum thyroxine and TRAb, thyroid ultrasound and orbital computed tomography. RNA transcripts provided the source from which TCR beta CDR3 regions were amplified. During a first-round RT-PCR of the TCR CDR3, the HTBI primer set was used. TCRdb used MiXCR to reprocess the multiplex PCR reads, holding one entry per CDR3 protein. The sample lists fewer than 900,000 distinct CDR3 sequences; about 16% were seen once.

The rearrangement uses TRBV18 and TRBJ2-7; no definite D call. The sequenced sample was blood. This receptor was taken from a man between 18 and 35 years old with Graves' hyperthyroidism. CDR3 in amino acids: CASSPLGNSVYEQYF. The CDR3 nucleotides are TGTGCCAGCTCACCGTTGGGGAATTCTGTCTACGAGCAGTACTTC.